What follows are 7 T cell receptor beta chains derived from one specimen sequenced in a study of T cell changes during pregnancy in multiple sclerosis. Profiling relied on immunoSEQ multiplex PCR, and the TCRdb table lists in-frame clones only, not all of them. The sample lists about 53,000 clones, 92% occurring once. Sequencing was performed on CD4+ T cells from peripheral blood mononuclear cells, taken in the third trimester of pregnancy. Every receptor here comes from a female donor with multiple sclerosis, enrolled in a pregnancy study.

This chain links TRBV7-3 with TRBJ2-3; D perhaps matches TRBD1 (5 bases). V was clipped by 2 bases and J by 4 bases, with 7 bases between them. CDR1 is SGHTA and CDR2 is FQGTGA in the germline V gene. The CDR3 is made up of 13 amino acids. This chain's CDR3 is CASSLQGSDTQYF. The CDR3 DNA reads as TGTGCCAGCAGCTTACAGGGTTCAGATACGCAGTATTTT. Based on the CDR3 plus reference TRBV7-3 and TRBJ2-3, the full variable domain is GAGVSQTPSNKVTEKGKYVELRCDPISGHTALYWYRQSLGQGPEFLIYFQGTGAADDSGLPNDRFFAVRPEGSVSTLKIQRTERGDSAVYLCASSLQGSDTQYFGPGTRLTVL.

The chain couples TRBV9 to TRBJ2-1, with 13 bases identical to TRBD2. The V gene end was trimmed by 0 bases and the J gene end by 11 bases; junction bases not matched to a gene: 14. Germline CDR1 SGDLS, CDR2 YYNGEE. The CDR3 contains 18 residues. The CDR3 DNA follows: TGTGCCAGCAGCGTAGCGACTAGCGGGGGGCTCACCGTAAATAAGCAGTTCTTC. It encodes CASSVATSGGLTVNKQFF.

The chain couples TRBV4-2 to TRBJ1-2; TRBD1 might be the D (5 bases). V lost 4 bases and J lost 5, with 14 bases in between. Looked up from germline, CDR1 is LGHNA and CDR2 is YNFKEQ. The CDR3 sequence is 14 residues long. The CDR3 loop reads CASSPQGPTYGYTF. CDR3 bases: TGTGCCAGCAGCCCGCAGGGCCCAACTTATGGCTACACCTTC.

There are a few counts of this clone. The V call is TRBV19, the J call TRBJ2-7, with a weak D call TRBD1 (6 bases). V was trimmed by 5 bases and J by 1 base, leaving 12 bases between them. This CDR3 has 14 amino acids. CDR1 is LNHDA and CDR2 is SQIVND in the germline V gene (reference sequence). CDR3 region: CASSGRDTSYEQYF. In nucleotides, the CDR3 is TGTGCCAGTAGTGGACGGGACACTTCCTACGAGCAGTACTTC.

The rearrangement uses TRBV5-4 and TRBJ1-6; TRBD1 agrees at 8 bases. The CDR3 consists of 15 residues. J lost 5 bases, V lost 0 bases, and 1 base had no gene match. Germline V CDR1 and CDR2: SGHNT, YYREEE (reference sequence). The CDR3: CASSLGDRNNSPLHF. CDR3 DNA: TGTGCCAGCAGCTTGGGGGACAGGAATAATTCACCCCTCCACTTT.

This chain joins TRBV6-5 and TRBJ1-1, with 7 bases that match TRBD1. CDR3 length: 12 residues. V dropped 6 bases and J dropped 4; count of bases not matched to a gene: 2. Germline V gives CDR1 MNHEY, CDR2 SVGAGI. CDR3 loop: CASRTGSTEAFF. The CDR3 bases are TGTGCCAGCAGGACAGGGAGCACTGAAGCTTTCTTT.

The rearrangement links TRBV7-2 to TRBJ2-1; perhaps TRBD2 as D (7 bases). This CDR3 is built from 15 residues. The V end was cut by 6 bases, the J end by 7 bases, with 19 bases between. CDR1 is SGHTA and CDR2 is FQGNSA in the germline V gene. This chain's CDR3 is CASRSRGGARNEQFF. DNA for the CDR3: TGTGCCAGCAGATCGAGGGGGGGCGCAAGGAATGAGCAGTTCTTC.